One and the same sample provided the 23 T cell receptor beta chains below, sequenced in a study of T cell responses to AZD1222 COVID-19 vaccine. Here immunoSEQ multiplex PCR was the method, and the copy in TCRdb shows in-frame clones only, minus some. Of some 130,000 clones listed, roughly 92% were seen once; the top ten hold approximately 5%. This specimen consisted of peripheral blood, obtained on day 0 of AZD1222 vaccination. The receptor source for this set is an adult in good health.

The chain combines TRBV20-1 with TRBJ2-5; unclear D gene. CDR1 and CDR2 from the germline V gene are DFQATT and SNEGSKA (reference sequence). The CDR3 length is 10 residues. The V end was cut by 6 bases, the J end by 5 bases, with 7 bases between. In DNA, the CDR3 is TGCAGTGCGGAGACCGAGACCCAGTACTTC. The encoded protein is CSAETETQYF.

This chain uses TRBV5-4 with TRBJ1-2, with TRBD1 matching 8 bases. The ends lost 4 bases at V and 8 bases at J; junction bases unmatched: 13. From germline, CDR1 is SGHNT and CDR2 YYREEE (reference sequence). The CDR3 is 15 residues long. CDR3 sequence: CASSPSGGYAGGYTF. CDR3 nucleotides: TGTGCCAGCAGCCCCTCAGGGGGCTATGCGGGGGGCTACACCTTC.

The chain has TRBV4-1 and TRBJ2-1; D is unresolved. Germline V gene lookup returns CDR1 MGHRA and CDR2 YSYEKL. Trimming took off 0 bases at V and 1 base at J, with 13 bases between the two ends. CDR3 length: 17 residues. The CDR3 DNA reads TGCGCCAGCAGCCAAGAAGTGCGGCTCCCGTCCTACAATGAGCAGTTCTTC. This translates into CASSQEVRLPSYNEQFF.

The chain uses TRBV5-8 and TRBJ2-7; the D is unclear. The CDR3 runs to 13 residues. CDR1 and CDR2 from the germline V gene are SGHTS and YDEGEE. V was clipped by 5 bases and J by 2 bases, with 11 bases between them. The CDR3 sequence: CASRRVQTYEQYF. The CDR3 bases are TGTGCCAGCAGACGGGTGCAGACCTACGAGCAGTACTTC.

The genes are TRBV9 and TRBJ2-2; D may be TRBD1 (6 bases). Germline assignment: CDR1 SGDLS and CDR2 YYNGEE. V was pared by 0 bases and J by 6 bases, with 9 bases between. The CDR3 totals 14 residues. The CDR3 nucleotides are TGTGCCAGCAGCGTAGGGCCAGGGGCCGGGGAGCTGTTTTTT. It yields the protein CASSVGPGAGELFF.

The CDR3 region is CASSWGQENQPQHF. DNA for the CDR3: TGTGCCAGCAGTTGGGGACAGGAGAATCAGCCCCAGCATTTT. The chain couples TRBV28 to TRBJ1-5; 8 bases map to TRBD1. CDR3 length: 14 residues. Trimming took 4 bases from V and 4 from J; bases not matched to a gene: 3. From germline, CDR1 is MDHEN and CDR2 SYDVKM.

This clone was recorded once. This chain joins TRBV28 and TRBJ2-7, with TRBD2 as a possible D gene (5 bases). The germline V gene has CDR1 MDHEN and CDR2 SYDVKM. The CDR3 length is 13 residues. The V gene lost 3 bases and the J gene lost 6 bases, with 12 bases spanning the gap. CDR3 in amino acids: CASSFRGYGEQYF. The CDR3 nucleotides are TGTGCCAGCAGTTTCCGGGGATATGGCGAGCAGTACTTC.

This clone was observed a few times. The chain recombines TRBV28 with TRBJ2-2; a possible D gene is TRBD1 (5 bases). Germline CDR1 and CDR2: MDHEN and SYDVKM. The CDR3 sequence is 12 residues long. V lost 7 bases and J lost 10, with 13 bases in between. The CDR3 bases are TGTGCCAGCACCCTAGAAGGGGAGGAGCTGTTTTTT. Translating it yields CASTLEGEELFF.

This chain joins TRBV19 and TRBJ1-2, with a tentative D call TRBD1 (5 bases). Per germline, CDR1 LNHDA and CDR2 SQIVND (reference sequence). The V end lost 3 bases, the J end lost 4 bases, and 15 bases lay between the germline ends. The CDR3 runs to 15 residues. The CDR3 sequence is CASSIRPGIAYGYTF. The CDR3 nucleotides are TGTGCCAGTAGTATTCGACCAGGGATCGCCTATGGCTACACCTTC.

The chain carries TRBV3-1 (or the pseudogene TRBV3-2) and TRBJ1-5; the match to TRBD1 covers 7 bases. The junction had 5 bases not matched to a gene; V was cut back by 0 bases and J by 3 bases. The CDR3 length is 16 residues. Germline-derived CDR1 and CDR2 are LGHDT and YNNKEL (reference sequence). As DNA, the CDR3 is TGTGCCAGCAGCCAAGATAGTCAGGGGGACAATCAGCCCCAGCATTTT. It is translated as CASSQDSQGDNQPQHF.

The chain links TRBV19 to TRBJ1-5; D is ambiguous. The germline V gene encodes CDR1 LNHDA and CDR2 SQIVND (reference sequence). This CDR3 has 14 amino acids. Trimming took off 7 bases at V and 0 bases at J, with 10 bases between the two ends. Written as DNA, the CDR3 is TGTGCCAGTACTCGACCCTATAGCAATCAGCCCCAGCATTTT. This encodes CASTRPYSNQPQHF.

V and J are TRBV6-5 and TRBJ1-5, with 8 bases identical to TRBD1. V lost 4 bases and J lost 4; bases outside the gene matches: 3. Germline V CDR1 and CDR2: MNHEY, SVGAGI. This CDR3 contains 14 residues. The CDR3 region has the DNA TGTGCCAGCAGTTTGACAGGGGCAAATCAGCCCCAGCATTTT. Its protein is CASSLTGANQPQHF.

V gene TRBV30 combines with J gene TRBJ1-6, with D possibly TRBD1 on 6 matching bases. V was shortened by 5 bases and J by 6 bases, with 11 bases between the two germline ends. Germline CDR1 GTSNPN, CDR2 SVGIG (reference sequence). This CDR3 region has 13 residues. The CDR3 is CAWGGTSNSPLHF. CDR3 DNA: TGTGCCTGGGGCGGGACAAGTAATTCACCCCTCCACTTT.

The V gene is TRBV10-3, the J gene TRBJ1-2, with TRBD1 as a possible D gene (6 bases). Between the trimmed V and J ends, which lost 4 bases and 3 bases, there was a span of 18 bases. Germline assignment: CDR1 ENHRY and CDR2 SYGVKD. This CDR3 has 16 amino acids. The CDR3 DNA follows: TGTGCCATCAGTGGGGGGGCAGGCGCAGGTGACTATGGCTACACCTTC. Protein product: CAISGGAGAGDYGYTF.

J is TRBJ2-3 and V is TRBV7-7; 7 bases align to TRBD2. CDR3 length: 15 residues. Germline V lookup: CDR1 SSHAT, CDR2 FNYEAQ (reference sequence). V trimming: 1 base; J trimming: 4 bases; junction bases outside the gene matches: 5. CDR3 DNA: TGTGCCAGCAGCTTAGTGCGCGGGAGTGCAGATACGCAGTATTTT. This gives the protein CASSLVRGSADTQYF.

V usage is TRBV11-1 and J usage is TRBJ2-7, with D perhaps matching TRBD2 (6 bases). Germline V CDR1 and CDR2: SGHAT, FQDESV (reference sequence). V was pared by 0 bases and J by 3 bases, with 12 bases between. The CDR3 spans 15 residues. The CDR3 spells CASSLAPGLLYEQYF. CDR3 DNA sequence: TGTGCCAGCAGCTTAGCCCCGGGACTTCTCTACGAGCAGTACTTC.

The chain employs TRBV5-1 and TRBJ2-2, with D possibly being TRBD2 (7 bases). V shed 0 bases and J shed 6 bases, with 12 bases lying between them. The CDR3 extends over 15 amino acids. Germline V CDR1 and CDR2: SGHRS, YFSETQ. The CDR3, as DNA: TGCGCCAGCAGCTTGGCCGGGGGGCAGGCCGGGGAGCTGTTTTTT. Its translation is CASSLAGGQAGELFF.

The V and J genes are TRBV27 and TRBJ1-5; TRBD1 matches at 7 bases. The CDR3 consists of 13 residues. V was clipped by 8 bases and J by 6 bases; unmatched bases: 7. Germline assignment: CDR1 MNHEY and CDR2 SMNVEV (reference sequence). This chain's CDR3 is CASQRQGGQPQHF. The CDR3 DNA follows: TGTGCCAGCCAACGACAGGGTGGTCAGCCCCAGCATTTT.

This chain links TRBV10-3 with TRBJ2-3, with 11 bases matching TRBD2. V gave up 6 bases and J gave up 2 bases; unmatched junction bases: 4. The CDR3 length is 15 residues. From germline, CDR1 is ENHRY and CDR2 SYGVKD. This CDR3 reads CAIRGTSGVTDTQYF. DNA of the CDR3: TGTGCCATCAGGGGGACTAGCGGTGTCACAGATACGCAGTATTTT.

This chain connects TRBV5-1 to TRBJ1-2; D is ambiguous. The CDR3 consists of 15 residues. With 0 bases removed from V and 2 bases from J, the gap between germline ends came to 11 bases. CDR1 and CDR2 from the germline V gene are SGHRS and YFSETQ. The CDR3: CASSLDGTENYGYTF. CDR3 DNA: TGCGCCAGCAGCTTGGATGGCACAGAAAACTATGGCTACACCTTC.

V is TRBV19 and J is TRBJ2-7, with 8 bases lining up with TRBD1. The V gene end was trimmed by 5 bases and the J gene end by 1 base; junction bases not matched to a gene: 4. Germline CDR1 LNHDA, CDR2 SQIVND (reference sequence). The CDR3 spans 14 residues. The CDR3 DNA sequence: TGTGCCAGTAGTGCACAGGGGGATTCCTACGAGCAGTACTTC. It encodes CASSAQGDSYEQYF.

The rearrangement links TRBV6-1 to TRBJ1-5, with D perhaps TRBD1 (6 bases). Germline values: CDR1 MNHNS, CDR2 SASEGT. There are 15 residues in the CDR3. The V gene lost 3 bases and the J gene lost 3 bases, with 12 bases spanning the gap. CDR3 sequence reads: CASSDDRSVNQPQHF. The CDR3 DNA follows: TGTGCCAGCAGTGATGACAGGAGCGTCAATCAGCCCCAGCATTTT.

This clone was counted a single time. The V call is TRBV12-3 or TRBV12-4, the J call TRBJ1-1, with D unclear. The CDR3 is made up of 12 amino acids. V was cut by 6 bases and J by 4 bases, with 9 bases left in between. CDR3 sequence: CASSPEGTEAFF. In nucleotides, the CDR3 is TGTGCCAGCAGCCCGGAGGGCACTGAAGCTTTCTTT.